The rows below give T cell receptor beta chains drawn from one sample of a study of cytomegalovirus exposure and HLA in healthy donors. Sequencing was performed with immunoSEQ multiplex PCR; in TCRdb, only in-frame clones are kept and a portion is missing. The data hold 200,000 or so clones, with 84% observed a single time. The sample taken for sequencing was PBMCs. Receptors originate from a man between 18 and 29 years old in good health and CMV-seropositive. Each CDR3 is given with its conserved first and last residue. The order of the fields is D gene, J gene, clone size, V gene, CDR3 protein, CDR3 DNA. A D gene is named only where the DNA matches it firmly. The listing skips clone size in some rows; elsewhere it reads once, few, many or a size class.

d_gene: -; j_gene: TRBJ1-4; abundance: -; v_gene: TRBV7-9; CDR3aa: CASSLTWGPNEKLFF; CDR3nt: TGTGCCAGCAGCTTAACTTGGGGGCCCAATGAAAAACTGTTTTTT
d_gene: TRBD2; j_gene: TRBJ2-7; abundance: once; v_gene: TRBV6-5; CDR3aa: CASRQLAGGAYEQYF; CDR3nt: TGTGCCAGCAGACAACTAGCGGGAGGGGCCTACGAGCAGTACTTC
d_gene: -; j_gene: TRBJ2-7; abundance: -; v_gene: TRBV21-1; CDR3aa: CASRRLIRDSIYEQYF; CDR3nt: TGTGCCAGCCGCCGATTAATCCGGGACAGTATCTACGAGCAGTACTTC
d_gene: TRBD2; j_gene: TRBJ2-7; abundance: -; v_gene: TRBV5-1; CDR3aa: CASSGAGWDSEQYF; CDR3nt: TGCGCCAGCAGCGGAGCGGGGTGGGATAGCGAGCAGTACTTC
d_gene: -; j_gene: TRBJ2-7; abundance: once; v_gene: TRBV7-9; CDR3aa: CASSIKGTGSYEQYF; CDR3nt: TGTGCCAGCAGCATCAAGGGGACTGGCTCCTACGAGCAGTACTTC
d_gene: -; j_gene: TRBJ2-4; abundance: -; v_gene: TRBV6-5; CDR3aa: CASSSSRVGWPLYF; CDR3nt: TGTGCCAGCAGTTCCTCTCGGGTCGGATGGCCCCTGTACTTC
d_gene: -; j_gene: TRBJ2-2; abundance: -; v_gene: TRBV30; CDR3aa: CACSSGNFAGELFF; CDR3nt: TGTGCCTGTTCATCAGGGAACTTTGCCGGGGAGCTGTTTTTT
d_gene: TRBD2; j_gene: TRBJ2-1; abundance: -; v_gene: TRBV4-3; CDR3aa: CASSQDGGGTLYNEQFF; CDR3nt: TGCGCCAGCAGCCAAGATGGGGGAGGGACTTTATACAATGAGCAGTTCTTC
d_gene: -; j_gene: TRBJ1-3; abundance: -; v_gene: TRBV4-1; CDR3aa: CASSTPDRDYGNTIYF; CDR3nt: TGCGCCAGCAGCACCCCGGACAGAGATTATGGAAACACCATATATTTT
d_gene: TRBD2; j_gene: TRBJ2-7; abundance: once; v_gene: TRBV28; CDR3aa: CASSAESRTSGRPAYEQYF; CDR3nt: TGTGCCAGCAGTGCCGAGTCGAGGACTAGCGGGAGACCCGCTTACGAGCAGTACTTC
d_gene: -; j_gene: TRBJ1-4; abundance: -; v_gene: TRBV7-2; CDR3aa: CASSPHRIANEKLFF; CDR3nt: TGTGCCAGCAGCCCACACAGAATTGCTAATGAAAAACTGTTTTTT
d_gene: TRBD2; j_gene: TRBJ2-5; abundance: -; v_gene: TRBV5-5; CDR3aa: CASSPGGGQGETQYF; CDR3nt: TGTGCCAGCAGCCCTGGCGGGGGGCAGGGAGAGACCCAGTACTTC
d_gene: TRBD1; j_gene: TRBJ2-7; abundance: -; v_gene: TRBV6-1; CDR3aa: CASRATGDPTYEQYF; CDR3nt: TGTGCCAGCAGGGCTACAGGGGACCCGACTTACGAGCAGTACTTC
d_gene: TRBD1; j_gene: TRBJ2-7; abundance: -; v_gene: TRBV19; CDR3aa: CASSPTGTGKAAQYF; CDR3nt: TGTGCCAGTAGTCCGACCGGGACAGGGAAAGCGGCGCAGTACTTC
d_gene: TRBD2; j_gene: TRBJ2-7; abundance: -; v_gene: TRBV7-2; CDR3aa: CASSRLGLAGASEQYF; CDR3nt: TGTGCCAGCAGCCGATTGGGACTAGCGGGAGCTAGCGAGCAGTACTTC
d_gene: -; j_gene: TRBJ1-3; abundance: once; v_gene: TRBV30; CDR3aa: CAWMPGVSGNTIYF; CDR3nt: TGTGCCTGGATGCCGGGAGTTTCTGGAAACACCATATATTTT
d_gene: -; j_gene: TRBJ2-7; abundance: few; v_gene: TRBV5-4; CDR3aa: CASNLGRSGSYEQYF; CDR3nt: TGTGCCAGCAATCTGGGGAGGAGCGGAAGCTACGAGCAGTACTTC
d_gene: -; j_gene: TRBJ1-1; abundance: once; v_gene: TRBV7-9; CDR3aa: CASGPNTEAFF; CDR3nt: TGTGCCAGCGGCCCTAACACTGAAGCTTTCTTT
d_gene: -; j_gene: TRBJ2-2; abundance: few; v_gene: TRBV12-2; CDR3aa: CASRLARDRGRGTGELFF; CDR3nt: TGTGCAAGTCGCTTAGCCCGGGACAGGGGGCGCGGAACCGGGGAGCTGTTTTTT
d_gene: TRBD2; j_gene: TRBJ2-1; abundance: -; v_gene: TRBV7-3; CDR3aa: CASSPRGGLAGVHTEQFF; CDR3nt: TGTGCCAGCAGCCCAAGGGGGGGACTAGCGGGGGTGCACACTGAGCAGTTCTTC
d_gene: TRBD1; j_gene: TRBJ2-2; abundance: -; v_gene: TRBV4-2; CDR3aa: CASSHPGQGTGELFF; CDR3nt: TGTGCCAGCAGCCACCCGGGACAGGGGACCGGGGAGCTGTTTTTT
d_gene: TRBD2; j_gene: TRBJ2-7; abundance: -; v_gene: TRBV5-4; CDR3aa: CASSPGAGGPVRSYEQYF; CDR3nt: TGTGCCAGCAGCCCCGGGGCGGGAGGGCCTGTCCGTTCCTATGAGCAGTACTTC
d_gene: -; j_gene: TRBJ2-5; abundance: -; v_gene: TRBV11-2; CDR3aa: CASSLVSAYQETQYF; CDR3nt: TGTGCCAGCAGCTTAGTGAGCGCCTACCAAGAGACCCAGTACTTC
d_gene: TRBD1; j_gene: TRBJ1-2; abundance: few; v_gene: TRBV7-8; CDR3aa: CASSQRQGSGYTF; CDR3nt: TGTGCCAGCAGCCAGAGACAGGGGAGCGGCTACACCTTC
d_gene: TRBD2; j_gene: TRBJ2-3; abundance: -; v_gene: TRBV9; CDR3aa: CASTDPAGGSDTQYF; CDR3nt: TGTGCCAGCACCGACCCAGCGGGAGGCTCAGATACGCAGTATTTT
d_gene: -; j_gene: TRBJ1-3; abundance: -; v_gene: TRBV6-5; CDR3aa: CASSYSYRFGNTIYF; CDR3nt: TGTGCCAGCAGTTACTCCTACAGGTTCGGAAACACCATATATTTT